The 18 T cell receptor beta chains below all came from one sample that was sequenced in a study of shared clonotypes between healthy human individuals. TCRdb's table, derived via immunoSEQ multiplex PCR, lists solely in-frame clones and lacks some. The table includes some 2,500,000 clones, 85% to 95% detected once. Sequenced sample: naive CD4+ T cells from PBMCs. The subset: CD45RA+ positively selected. The receptors were gathered from a man younger than 30 in good health. Some clones in this sample may be carry-over from other donors' samples.

As to this clone: The sample has other DNA sequences that encode this CDR3 too. The genes are TRBV5-1 and TRBJ2-3; TRBD2 matches at 7 bases. There are 15 residues in the CDR3. The ends lost 0 bases at V and 4 bases at J; junction bases unmatched: 5. Germline V lookup: CDR1 SGHRS, CDR2 YFSETQ. Here the CDR3 reads CASSLGAGVADTQYF. The CDR3 DNA is TGCGCCAGCAGCTTGGGGGCGGGAGTGGCAGATACGCAGTATTTT.

The rearrangement joins TRBV11-2 to TRBJ2-3; D is uncertain. Trimming removed 1 base from V and 3 bases from J, with 11 bases in between. The germline CDR1 and CDR2 sequences are SGHAT and FQNNGV. CDR3 length: 15 residues. CDR3 nucleotide sequence: TGTGCCAGCAGCTTAGGGATTACTCGAACAGATACGCAGTATTTT. It specifies CASSLGITRTDTQYF.

This chain joins TRBV5-4 and TRBJ1-4; D unclear. Deletions cut 5 bases from V and 4 bases from J, with 9 bases between. The V gene's germline CDR1 is SGHNT and CDR2 YYREEE (reference sequence). The CDR3 covers 13 residues. CDR3 nucleotide sequence: TGTGCCAGCAGGGGCGGGAATAATGAAAAACTGTTTTTT. Its translation: CASRGGNNEKLFF.

This chain connects TRBV4-2 to TRBJ2-5, with D uncertain. V was clipped by 2 bases and J by 1 base, with 17 bases between them. This CDR3 spans 17 amino acids. Germline CDR1 LGHNA, CDR2 YNFKEQ. This CDR3 is CASSQLMRGSSQETQYF. DNA of the CDR3: TGTGCCAGCAGCCAATTAATGCGTGGCTCATCCCAAGAGACCCAGTACTTC.

In its sample, this clone was seen once. The rearrangement links TRBV28 to TRBJ2-3, with 8 bases fitting TRBD2. The CDR3 has 16 residues. Germline V gene lookup returns CDR1 MDHEN and CDR2 SYDVKM. The V and J ends lost 0 bases and 1 base, in that order; junction bases with no gene match: 3. The CDR3 reads CASSLWGSGGTDTQYF. The CDR3 region has the DNA TGTGCCAGCAGTTTATGGGGTAGCGGGGGCACAGATACGCAGTATTTT. Looking up the rest from reference TRBV28 and TRBJ2-3 gives the full variable domain: DVKVTQSSRYLVKRTGEKVFLECVQDMDHENMFWYRQDPGLGLRLIYFSYDVKMKEKGDIPEGYSVSREKKERFSLILESASTNQTSMYLCASSLWGSGGTDTQYFGPGTRLTVL.

V and J are TRBV6-5 and TRBJ2-4, with 11 bases lining up with TRBD1. The CDR3 sequence is 13 residues long. V lost 5 bases, J lost 8 bases, and 2 bases stayed unmatched. Germline loops: CDR1 MNHEY, CDR2 SVGAGI. The CDR3 region has the DNA TGTGCCAGCAGTGGACAGGGGGCCTACATTCAGTACTTC. Translation gives CASSGQGAYIQYF.

The chain recombines TRBV19 with TRBJ2-1, with D possibly matching TRBD2 (6 bases). Germline V gene data show CDR1 as LNHDA and CDR2 as SQIVND (reference sequence). V was clipped by 3 bases and J by 4 bases, with 10 bases between them. The CDR3 runs to 14 residues. CDR3 loop: CASSIGAGYNEQFF. CDR3 sequence (DNA): TGTGCCAGTAGTATCGGAGCGGGTTACAATGAGCAGTTCTTC.

The chain uses TRBV29-1 and TRBJ2-7; TRBD1 or TRBD2 may be the D gene (5 bases each). Trimming pared 5 bases from V and 10 bases from J, leaving 21 bases between. Germline CDR1 reads SQVTM; CDR2 reads ANQGSEA. The CDR3 covers 13 residues. The CDR3 loop is CSVSRERRATQYF. The CDR3 DNA follows: TGCAGCGTTTCCAGGGAGCGAAGGGCTACCCAGTACTTC.

This clone has a single count. The rearrangement links TRBV7-6 to TRBJ1-4; TRBD1 might be the D (5 bases). V lost 10 bases and J lost 5, with 17 bases in between. CDR1 is SGHVS and CDR2 is FNYEAQ in the germline V gene. This CDR3 is 14 amino acids long. The CDR3 sequence: CATSYKGPNEKLFF. The CDR3, as DNA: TGTGCCACCTCTTATAAGGGGCCGAATGAAAAACTGTTTTTT.

V and J are TRBV27 and TRBJ2-3; 7 bases line up with TRBD1. The CDR3 extends over 16 amino acids. The junction had 10 bases not matched to a gene; V was cut back by 5 bases and J by 2 bases. The germline V gene has CDR1 MNHEY and CDR2 SMNVEV (reference sequence). This CDR3 is CASSRGRTGVTDTQYF. The CDR3 DNA reads as TGTGCCAGCAGTCGAGGAAGGACAGGCGTCACAGATACGCAGTATTTT.

This chain uses TRBV7-6 with TRBJ2-7; a possible D gene is TRBD2 (6 bases). CDR3 length: 16 residues. V was shortened by 5 bases and J by 2 bases, with 19 bases between the two germline ends. Per the germline V gene, CDR1 is SGHVS and CDR2 is FNYEAQ. The CDR3, as DNA: TGTGCCAGCAGCCCCTCGGCGGGAAGGATCGCCTACGAGCAGTACTTC. Translated: CASSPSAGRIAYEQYF.

The CDR3 DNA follows: TGTGCCAGCACCCTGAGTGGCAGCAGTTACAATGAGCAGTTCTTC. This translates into CASTLSGSSYNEQFF. The genes are TRBV2 and TRBJ2-1; D not resolved. V was pared by 7 bases and J by 4 bases, with 17 bases between. Germline CDR1 is SNHLY and CDR2 is FYNNEI. The CDR3 is 15 residues long.

The chain has TRBV25-1 and TRBJ2-2; TRBD2 matches at 8 bases. With V trimmed by 10 bases and J by 0 bases, 7 bases remained unmatched. Germline lookup yields CDR1 MGHDK and CDR2 SYGVNS. There are 15 residues in the CDR3. The CDR3 DNA reads as TGTGCCACCTCCGTAGCGGGGACGAACACCGGGGAGCTGTTTTTT. Translation gives CATSVAGTNTGELFF. The variable domain in full, completed from reference TRBV25-1 and TRBJ2-2, reads EADIYQTPRYLVIGTGKKITLECSQTMGHDKMYWYQQDPGMELHLIHYSYGVNSTEKGDLSSESTVSRIRTEHFPLTLESARPSHTSQYLCATSVAGTNTGELFFGEGSRLTVL.

This chain links TRBV10-3 with TRBJ2-2; D may be TRBD1 (5 bases). This CDR3 comprises 14 residues. Germline V gives CDR1 ENHRY, CDR2 SYGVKD. V lost 6 bases and J lost 8, with 16 bases in between. The DNA of the CDR3 is TGTGCCATCAGCCAAAGACAGTCAGGAGGGGAGCTGTTTTTT. Translation gives CAISQRQSGGELFF.

V gene TRBV27 combines with J gene TRBJ2-3; 8 bases match TRBD1. This CDR3 is built from 16 residues. Per the germline V gene, CDR1 is MNHEY and CDR2 is SMNVEV (reference sequence). V gave up 6 bases and J gave up 0 bases; unmatched junction bases: 8. This CDR3 is CASSSTGGLSTDTQYF. CDR3 DNA sequence: TGTGCCAGCAGCTCTACAGGGGGGCTAAGCACAGATACGCAGTATTTT.

The rearrangement joins TRBV5-1 to TRBJ2-1; 8 positions agree with TRBD2. Germline V gene lookup returns CDR1 SGHRS and CDR2 YFSETQ. The J segment lost 8 bases and the V segment lost 4 bases, leaving 11 bases of the junction unmatched. The CDR3 spans 15 residues. The CDR3, as DNA: TGCGCCAGCAGCACCGGACTAGCTCCCGTGTATGAGCAGTTCTTC. As protein: CASSTGLAPVYEQFF. Looking up the rest from reference TRBV5-1 and TRBJ2-1 gives the full variable domain: KAGVTQTPRYLIKTRGQQVTLSCSPISGHRSVSWYQQTPGQGLQFLFEYFSETQRNKGNFPGRFSGRQFSNSRSEMNVSTLELGDSALYLCASSTGLAPVYEQFFGPGTRLTVL.

The V gene is TRBV29-1, the J gene TRBJ2-7, with 8 positions matching TRBD2. Germline assignment: CDR1 SQVTM and CDR2 ANQGSEA. The junction had 9 bases not matched to a gene; V was cut back by 0 bases and J by 5 bases. The CDR3 runs 15 residues. CDR3 DNA: TGCAGCGTTGAAGATCGTATTAGCGGGATAGACGAGCAGTACTTC. Amino acids: CSVEDRISGIDEQYF.

Note on this clone: Other nucleotide sequences in the sample specify the same CDR3. This sequence joins TRBV10-3 and TRBJ2-5, with TRBD1 matching 11 bases. Germline V gives CDR1 ENHRY, CDR2 SYGVKD. After removal of 6 bases from V and 4 bases from J, the junction contained 4 bases not matched to a gene. This CDR3 has 14 amino acids. CDR3 sequence: CAIRPGQGGETQYF. Written as DNA, the CDR3 is TGTGCCATCAGACCGGGACAGGGGGGAGAGACCCAGTACTTC.